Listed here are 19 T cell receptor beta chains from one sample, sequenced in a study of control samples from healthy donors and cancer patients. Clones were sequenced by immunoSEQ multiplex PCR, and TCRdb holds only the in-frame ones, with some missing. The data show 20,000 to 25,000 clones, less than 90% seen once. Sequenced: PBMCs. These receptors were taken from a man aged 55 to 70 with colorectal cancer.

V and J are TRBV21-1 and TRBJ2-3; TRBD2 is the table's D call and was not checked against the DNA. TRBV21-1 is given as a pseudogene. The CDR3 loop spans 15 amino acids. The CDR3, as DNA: TGTGCCAGCGAAGCGGGGGGCCTAAGCACAGATACGCAGTATTTT. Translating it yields CASEAGGLSTDTQYF.

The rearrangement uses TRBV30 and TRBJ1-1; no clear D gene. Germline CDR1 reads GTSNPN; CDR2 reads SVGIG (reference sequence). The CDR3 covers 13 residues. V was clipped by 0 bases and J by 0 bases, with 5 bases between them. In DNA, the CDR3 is TGTGCCTGGAGTGTTCTGATGAACACTGAAGCTTTCTTT. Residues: CAWSVLMNTEAFF.

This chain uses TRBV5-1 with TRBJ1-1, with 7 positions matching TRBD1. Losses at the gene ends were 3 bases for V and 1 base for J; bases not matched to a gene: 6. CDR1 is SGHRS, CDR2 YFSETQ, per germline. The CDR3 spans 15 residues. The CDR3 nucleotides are TGCGCCAGCAGCTCGACGGGACAGCAGAACACTGAAGCTTTCTTT. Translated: CASSSTGQQNTEAFF.

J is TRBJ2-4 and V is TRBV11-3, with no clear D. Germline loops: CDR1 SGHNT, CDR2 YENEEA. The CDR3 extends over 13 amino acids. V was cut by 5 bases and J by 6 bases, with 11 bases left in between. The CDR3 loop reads CASSPGLGNIQYF. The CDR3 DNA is TGTGCCAGCAGCCCTGGGTTGGGAAACATTCAGTACTTC.

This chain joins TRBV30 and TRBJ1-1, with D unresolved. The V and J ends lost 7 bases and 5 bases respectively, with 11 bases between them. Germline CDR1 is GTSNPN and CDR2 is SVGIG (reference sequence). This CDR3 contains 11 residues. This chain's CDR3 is CASRGLTEAFF. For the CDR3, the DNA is TGTGCCTCCCGGGGTCTAACTGAAGCTTTCTTT. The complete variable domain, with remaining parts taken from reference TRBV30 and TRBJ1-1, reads SQTIHQWPATLVQPVGSPLSLECTVEGTSNPNLYWYRQAAGRGLQLLFYSVGIGQISSEVPQNLSASRPQDRQFILSSKKLLLSDSGFYLCASRGLTEAFFGQGTRLTVV.

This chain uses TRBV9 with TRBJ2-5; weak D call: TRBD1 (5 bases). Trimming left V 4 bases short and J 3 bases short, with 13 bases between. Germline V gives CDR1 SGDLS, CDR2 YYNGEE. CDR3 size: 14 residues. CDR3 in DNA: TGTGCCAGCAGCCCCCGACAGCCCAAAGAGACCCAGTACTTC. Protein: CASSPRQPKETQYF.

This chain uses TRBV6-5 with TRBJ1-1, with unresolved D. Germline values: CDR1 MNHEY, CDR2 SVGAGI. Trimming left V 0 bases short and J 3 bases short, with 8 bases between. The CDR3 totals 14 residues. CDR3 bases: TGTGCCAGCAGTTACTCGGTCGGCTACACTGAAGCTTTCTTT. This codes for CASSYSVGYTEAFF.

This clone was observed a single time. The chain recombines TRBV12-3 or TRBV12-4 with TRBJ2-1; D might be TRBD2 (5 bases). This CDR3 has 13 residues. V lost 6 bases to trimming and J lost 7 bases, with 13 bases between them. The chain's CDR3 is CASSTPGGNEQFF. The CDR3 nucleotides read TGTGCCAGCAGCACCCCAGGCGGGAATGAGCAGTTCTTC.

CDR3 residues: CASSPNPGSTPNYGYTF. Written as DNA, the CDR3 is TGTGCCAGCAGTCCTAACCCAGGGAGTACCCCTAACTATGGCTACACCTTC. The chain has TRBV6-6 and TRBJ1-2, with D perhaps TRBD1 (5 bases). Trimming left V 5 bases short and J 0 bases short, with 19 bases between. The germline CDR1 and CDR2 sequences are MNHNY and SVGAGI (reference sequence). The CDR3 sequence is 17 residues long.

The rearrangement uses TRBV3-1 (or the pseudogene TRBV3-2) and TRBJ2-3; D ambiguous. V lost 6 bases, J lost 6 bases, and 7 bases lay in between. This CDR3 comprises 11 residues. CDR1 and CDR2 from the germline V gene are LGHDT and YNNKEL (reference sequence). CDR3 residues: CASRLLDTQYF. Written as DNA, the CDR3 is TGTGCCAGCAGGCTTCTTGATACGCAGTATTTT.

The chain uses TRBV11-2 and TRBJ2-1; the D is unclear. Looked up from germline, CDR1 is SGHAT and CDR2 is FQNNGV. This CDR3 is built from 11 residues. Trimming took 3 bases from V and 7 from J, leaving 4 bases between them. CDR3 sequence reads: CASSFLNEQFF. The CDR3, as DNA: TGTGCCAGCAGCTTTTTAAATGAGCAGTTCTTC.

The CDR3 DNA reads TGTGCCAGCAGCCTCATGGACACTGAAGCTTTCTTT. Its translation: CASSLMDTEAFF. The chain uses TRBV6-5 and TRBJ1-1; D not certain. From germline, CDR1 is MNHEY and CDR2 SVGAGI. This CDR3 is 12 amino acids long. V lost 6 bases to trimming and J lost 3 bases, with 8 bases between them.

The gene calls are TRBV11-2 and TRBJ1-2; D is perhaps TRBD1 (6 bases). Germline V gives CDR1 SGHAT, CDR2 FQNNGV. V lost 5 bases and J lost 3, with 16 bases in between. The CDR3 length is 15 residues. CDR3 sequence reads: CASSRTGGVDYGYTF. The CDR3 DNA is TGTGCCAGCAGCAGAACGGGGGGCGTCGACTATGGCTACACCTTC.

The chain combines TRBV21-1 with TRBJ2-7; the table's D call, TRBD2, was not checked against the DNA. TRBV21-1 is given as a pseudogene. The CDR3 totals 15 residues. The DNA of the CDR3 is TGTGCCAGCAGCAAAGAGGAACGGAGTGCCTACGAGCAGTACTTC. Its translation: CASSKEERSAYEQYF.

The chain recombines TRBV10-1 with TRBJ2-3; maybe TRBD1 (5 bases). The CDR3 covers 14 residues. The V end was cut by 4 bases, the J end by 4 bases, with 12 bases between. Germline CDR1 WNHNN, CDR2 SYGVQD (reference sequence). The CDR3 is CASSARGGADTQYF. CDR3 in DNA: TGCGCCAGCAGTGCAAGGGGTGGTGCAGATACGCAGTATTTT.

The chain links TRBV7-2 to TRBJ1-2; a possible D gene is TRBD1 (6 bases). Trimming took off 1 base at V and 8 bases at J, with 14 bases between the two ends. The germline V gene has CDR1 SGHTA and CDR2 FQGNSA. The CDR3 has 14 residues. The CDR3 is CASSLVGRGGGYTF. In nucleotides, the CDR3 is TGTGCCAGCAGCTTAGTCGGCAGGGGTGGGGGCTACACCTTC.

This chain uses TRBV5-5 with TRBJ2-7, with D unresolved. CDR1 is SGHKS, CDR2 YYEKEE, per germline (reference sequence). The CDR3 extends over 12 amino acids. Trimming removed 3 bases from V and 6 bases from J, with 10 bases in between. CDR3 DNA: TGTGCCAGCAGCTGGGGTATTGGCGAGCAGTACTTC. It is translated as CASSWGIGEQYF.

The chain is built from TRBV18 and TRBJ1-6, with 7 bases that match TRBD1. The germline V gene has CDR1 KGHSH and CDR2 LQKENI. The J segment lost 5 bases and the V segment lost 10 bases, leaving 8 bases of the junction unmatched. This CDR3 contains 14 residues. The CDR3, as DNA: TGTGCCACCCAGGGGGGGGCGGATAATTCACCCCTCCACTTT. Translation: CATQGGADNSPLHF.

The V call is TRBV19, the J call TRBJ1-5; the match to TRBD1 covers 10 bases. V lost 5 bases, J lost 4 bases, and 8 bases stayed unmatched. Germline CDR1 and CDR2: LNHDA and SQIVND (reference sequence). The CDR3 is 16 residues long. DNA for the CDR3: TGTGCCAGTAGTCTCAGTGGACAGGGGGTAAATCAGCCCCAGCATTTT. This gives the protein CASSLSGQGVNQPQHF.